The 16 T cell receptor beta chains given below trace back to one sample, sequenced in a study of response to subunit inactivated influenza vaccine. Each CDR3 protein gets one entry after TCRdb re-called the RT-PCR reads with MiXCR. The sample has approximately 200,000 distinct CDR3 sequences; 13% to 15% are singletons. The sample was CD8+ T cells sorted from PBMCs, taken around 5 days after vaccination. These receptors were taken from a man aged 50 or older who received an inactivated influenza vaccine.

In this sample, this clonotype turned up a few times. The CDR3: CASSLVSGVPQETQYF. The CDR3 region has the DNA TGTGCCAGCAGCTTAGTTTCGGGGGTCCCCCAGGAGACCCAGTACTTC. The rearrangement joins TRBV7-6 to TRBJ2-5; maybe TRBD2 (6 bases). CDR3 length: 16 amino acids. Trimming left V 1 base short and J 5 bases short, with 17 bases between. Germline V gives CDR1 SGHVS, CDR2 FNYEAQ.

This chain uses TRBV12-3 or TRBV12-4 with TRBJ2-2; possible D gene TRBD2, 7 bases. Trimming shortened V by 6 bases and J by 4 bases, and 15 bases separated the two germline ends. The CDR3 has 15 residues. CDR3 DNA: TGTGCCAGCAGAGGGGGGGACTGGGGCACCGGGGAGCTGTTTTTT. This translates into CASRGGDWGTGELFF.

This clonotype was observed at least ten times. The chain carries TRBV6-5 and TRBJ1-2, with 7 bases aligning to TRBD1. Germline lookup yields CDR1 MNHEY and CDR2 SVGAGI. After removal of 4 bases from V and 5 bases from J, the junction contained 10 bases not matched to a gene. The CDR3 is made up of 15 amino acids. CDR3 bases: TGTGCCAGCAGTTTCGGGCAGGGGGGACGTTATGGCTACACCTTC. Residues: CASSFGQGGRYGYTF.

In this sample, this clonotype turned up many times. The chain recombines TRBV4-3 with TRBJ2-3; 10 bases agree with TRBD1. With 4 bases clipped from V and 4 bases from J, the junction kept 2 bases outside the gene matches. The CDR3 contains 14 residues. Germline values: CDR1 LGHNA, CDR2 YSLEER. The chain's CDR3 is CASSRGTGADTQYF. The CDR3 region has the DNA TGCGCCAGCAGCCGGGGGACAGGGGCAGATACGCAGTATTTT.

This clonotype was observed a handful of times. The genes are TRBV14 and TRBJ2-1, with D possibly matching TRBD1 (6 bases). There are 15 residues in the CDR3. Germline V gene data show CDR1 as SGHDN and CDR2 as FVKESK. Trimming removed 4 bases at V and 4 bases at J, with 14 bases between. This CDR3 reads CASSLARGPYNEQFF. CDR3 sequence (DNA): TGTGCCAGCAGCCTCGCCAGGGGCCCTTACAATGAGCAGTTCTTC.

This clonotype was seen only a few times. This chain connects TRBV14 to TRBJ1-1; D is undetermined. The germline V gene encodes CDR1 SGHDN and CDR2 FVKESK. The length of the CDR3 is 15 residues. V shed 0 bases and J shed 0 bases, with 8 bases lying between them. CDR3 sequence reads: CASSQDGFLNTEAFF. As DNA, the CDR3 is TGTGCCAGCAGCCAAGATGGATTTTTGAACACTGAAGCTTTCTTT.

This clonotype has just a few counts. This chain links TRBV20-1 with TRBJ2-3; 9 bases fit TRBD2. The CDR3 consists of 13 residues. Germline values: CDR1 DFQATT, CDR2 SNEGSKA (reference sequence). Written as DNA, the CDR3 is TGCAAGAAAGTAGCGGGAGAGACGGATACGCAGTATTTT. It is translated as CKKVAGETDTQYF.

In this sample, this clonotype turned up a few times. The chain recombines TRBV10-3 with TRBJ2-2; 8 nucleotides align to TRBD2. The CDR3 has 18 residues. The junction had 11 bases not matched to a gene; V was cut back by 2 bases and J by 3 bases. Per the germline V gene, CDR1 is ENHRY and CDR2 is SYGVKD. The CDR3 DNA sequence: TGTGCCATCAGTGAGCCCAGAGCGGGGGACGCTTACACCGGGGAGCTGTTTTTT. Residues: CAISEPRAGDAYTGELFF.

This clonotype was seen a handful of times. V gene TRBV11-1 combines with J gene TRBJ2-2; the D gene is possibly TRBD1 (6 bases). The CDR3 totals 19 residues. Germline loops: CDR1 SGHAT, CDR2 FQDESV (reference sequence). Trimming took 5 bases from V and 2 from J, leaving 24 bases between them. CDR3 amino acids: CASSPESPFGQSNTGELFF. Here the CDR3 DNA reads TGTGCCAGCAGCCCAGAATCTCCGTTCGGACAGAGCAACACCGGGGAGCTGTTTTTT.

This clonotype occurred a few times. CDR3 amino acids: CATSRVRQEMAGELFF. In DNA form, the CDR3 reads TGTGCCACCAGCAGAGTACGACAAGAGATGGCCGGGGAGCTGTTTTTT. The chain is built from TRBV15 and TRBJ2-2; no definite D call. This CDR3 is built from 16 residues. V was clipped by 1 base and J by 6 bases, with 15 bases between them. Germline V gene lookup returns CDR1 LNHNV and CDR2 YYDKDF (reference sequence).

The V call is TRBV7-2, the J call TRBJ2-7, with a tentative D call TRBD2 (6 bases). This CDR3 is 14 amino acids long. CDR1 is SGHTA, CDR2 FQGNSA, per germline. Trimming cost V 3 bases and J 5 bases, with 14 bases left between them. Here the CDR3 DNA reads TGTGCCAGCAGCTTCCTTCTAGCGAAGGACGAGCAGTACTTC. It yields the protein CASSFLLAKDEQYF.

This clonotype occurred a few times. The chain links TRBV11-2 to TRBJ1-2, with 7 positions matching TRBD1. CDR1 and CDR2 from the germline V gene are SGHAT and FQNNGV. The CDR3 totals 15 residues. J was trimmed by 3 bases and V by 1 base; bases with no gene match: 5. CDR3 protein: CASSLGTGPYYGYTF. CDR3 sequence (DNA): TGTGCCAGCAGCTTAGGGACAGGCCCTTACTATGGCTACACCTTC.

This chain connects TRBV7-2 to TRBJ2-5, with D unclear. The CDR3 runs to 14 residues. CDR1 and CDR2 from the germline V gene are SGHTA and FQGNSA. Trimming shortened V by 2 bases and J by 4 bases, and 11 bases separated the two germline ends. For the CDR3, the DNA is TGTGCCAGCAGCTTATTAGGCCCTACAGAGACCCAGTACTTC. It translates to CASSLLGPTETQYF.

V is TRBV4-1 and J is TRBJ2-7; D is uncertain. Trimming removed 0 bases at V and 4 bases at J, with 7 bases between. Germline V CDR1 and CDR2: MGHRA, YSYEKL. This CDR3 is 13 amino acids long. CDR3 nucleotides: TGCGCCAGCAGCCAAGATTTAGCTTACGAGCAGTACTTC. This translates into CASSQDLAYEQYF.

The chain employs TRBV29-1 and TRBJ2-7, with D tentatively TRBD1 (6 bases). Germline assignment: CDR1 SQVTM and CDR2 ANQGSEA. The CDR3 runs 13 residues. V dropped 7 bases and J dropped 2 bases, with 15 bases sitting between them. The CDR3 spells CSAGGGQTYEQYF. CDR3 sequence (DNA): TGCAGCGCTGGTGGGGGACAAACCTACGAGCAGTACTTC.

This clonotype has at least ten counts. The V and J genes are TRBV5-1 and TRBJ1-1; D uncertain. Germline CDR1 and CDR2: SGHRS and YFSETQ. The CDR3 spans 14 residues. V was clipped by 0 bases and J by 2 bases, with 8 bases between them. CDR3 amino acids: CASSLGQSNTEAFF. In DNA, the CDR3 is TGCGCCAGCAGCTTGGGCCAGAGCAACACTGAAGCTTTCTTT.